This TCR beta chain was captured by sequencing in a study of blood T cells in healthy people across ages (dated by TCRdb to 2015 to 2017). Describing the broader study: In model experiments, template switching captured roughly one uniquely barcoded TCR beta cDNA molecule for every two T cells. To avoid experimental bias, donors of different ages were spread randomly across the sequencing lanes. The donors were split into four age groups: young (average around 15 years), middle-aged (more than 35), aged (around 67) and long-lived (under 85). Using the same blood draw, the study looked at two additional independent replicas of 1 million unique cDNA reads for two donors, one aged 18 to 29 and the other aged 80 or older. Age-related changes in TCR beta repertoire diversity were measured in the study by deep sequencing normalized with unique cDNA molecular identifiers.

The CDR3 goes from the cysteine to the phenylalanine over 14 residues. Only the CDR3 part of the read is kept: 42 bases, read in frame from the first base. V is shortened by 0 bases, J by 4 bases, and the region joining them spans 8 bases. Reading the germline V gene gives CDR1 SGDLS and CDR2 YYNGEE. The 40 or so donors, aged roughly 6 to 90 years, were systemically healthy Caucasian individuals from Russia. Approximately 9.3 milliliters of peripheral blood were collected from each donor into EDTA-treated Vacutainer tubes. Ficoll-Paque density-gradient centrifugation was used to isolate PBMCs, with at least 6.5 million per sample. Total RNA was extracted from PBMCs with Trizol reagent, with at least 5 micrograms obtained per sample. Naive CD45RAhigh/CD27high T cell percentages were measured by flow cytometry on a PBMC aliquot from every donor. This clonotype appeared many times. The specificity of this receptor is unknown. Per-nucleotide qualities are absent, and no much larger clonotype sits a single base away.

General study outcomes and caveats: Observed TCR beta diversity correlated strongly with the percentage of naive T cells measured by flow cytometry. The long-lived group showed more naive CD4+ T cells, fewer expanded clones and increased TCR diversity than the aged group, suggesting age selection. Because profiling used bulk unsorted PBMCs, naive and antigen-experienced compartments could not be compared conclusively. Because the CMV infection status of the donors was unknown, age-related changes in expanded clonotypes may potentially have been confounded. Estimates of total diversity based on one million sequenced T cells were considered lower bounds and underestimates. Observed TCR beta diversity per million T cells fell roughly linearly with age, and a significant reduction was already apparent by age about 43.

Libraries were built with 5' RACE. The instrument was an Illumina HiSeq 2500. The second PCR ran for roughly 7 to 12 cycles and used a J-beta primer mix along with a sample-barcoded 5' primer. Each TCR beta cDNA molecule received a unique molecular identifier from a template-switch 5' adaptor carrying 12 random nucleotides. Each sample yielded at least 2.5 million CDR3-containing paired-end reads. The Mint cDNA synthesis kit, primed by a TRBC-specific oligonucleotide, was used to synthesize first-strand cDNA from all RNA. Following uracil-DNA glycosylase treatment, all cDNA underwent a first 18-cycle PCR with the universal primers M1SS and BC2_uni_R. Per the original workflow: For normalization, 1 million high-quality reads, each with a distinct molecular identifier, were randomly selected from each sample. Reads with shared molecular identifiers were discarded instead of being binned into consensus sequences. MiTCR, run with a Q25 quality threshold and the strictest error-elimination algorithm, handled CDR3 identification, clonotype clustering and error correction. Lower-bound total TCR beta diversity was estimated with a nonparametric unseen species model using Euler transformation. TCRdb took the public reads, trimmed them with fastp at Q25, ran MiXCR for clone calling and kept in-frame beta chains. Every entry covers one CDR3 protein and lists the most common genes and DNA from its rows. TCRdb, not the original authors, processed these V and J calls. The sample data list some 900,000 distinct CDR3 sequences, and roughly 50% of these were observed just once. The ten largest clones capture 13% of the sample.

The material sequenced was blood. This chain is built from TRBV9 and TRBJ2-1; no D gene call is confident. The receptor was derived from a man aged 25-40 years in good health. The CDR3 protein sequence reads: CASSVAVGYNEQFF. The DNA sequence follows: TGTGCCAGCAGCGTAGCTGTGGGGTACAATGAGCAGTTCTTC.